The 7 T cell receptor beta chains listed next were all sequenced from one sample in a study of T cell responses to AZD1222 COVID-19 vaccine. The table came from immunoSEQ multiplex PCR; TCRdb's copy has only in-frame clones and leaves some out. The data hold 210,000 or so clones, with about 93% observed a single time. Sequencing was performed on peripheral blood, taken on day 0 of MenACWY control vaccination. The receptors were gathered from an adult in good health.

J is TRBJ1-4 and V is TRBV25-1, with TRBD1 as a possible D gene (5 bases). This CDR3 region has 17 residues. Trimming left V 3 bases short and J 2 bases short, with 16 bases between. Germline lookup yields CDR1 MGHDK and CDR2 SYGVNS. DNA for the CDR3: TGTGCCAGCAGTGACAGGGCCTGGGGAGTGACTAATGAAAAACTGTTTTTT. Translated: CASSDRAWGVTNEKLFF.

The chain uses TRBV6-5 and TRBJ1-2; TRBD1 is a possible D gene (6 bases). This CDR3 has 14 amino acids. CDR1 is MNHEY, CDR2 SVGAGI, per germline. Deletions cut 5 bases from V and 4 bases from J, with 14 bases between. The CDR3, as DNA: TGTGCCAGCAGTCGGAGTACAGGGACCTATGGCTACACCTTC. Amino acids: CASSRSTGTYGYTF.

V is TRBV18 and J is TRBJ1-5; 8 bases map to TRBD1. The germline CDR1 and CDR2 sequences are KGHSH and LQKENI. V dropped 6 bases and J dropped 2; count of bases not matched to a gene: 9. CDR3 length: 16 amino acids. CDR3 loop: CASSRLQTGGNQPQHF. CDR3 DNA: TGTGCCAGCTCCCGCCTACAGACAGGGGGCAATCAGCCCCAGCATTTT.

This chain uses TRBV11-2 with TRBJ1-2, with D tentatively TRBD1 (6 bases). The germline CDR1 and CDR2 sequences are SGHAT and FQNNGV. There are 12 residues in the CDR3. The germline V and J ends were trimmed by 4 bases and 12 bases, with 15 bases remaining between them. CDR3 nucleotide sequence: TGTGCCAGCAGCTCGGAGGGACAATCGGACACCTTC. Its protein is CASSSEGQSDTF.

The chain carries TRBV7-2 and TRBJ2-1; no clear D. In germline, CDR1 is SGHTA, CDR2 FQGNSA. Trimming shortened V by 1 base and J by 5 bases, and 6 bases separated the two germline ends. This CDR3 contains 13 residues. The CDR3 DNA sequence: TGTGCCAGCAGCTTAGAGAGTCACAATGAGCAGTTCTTC. Residues: CASSLESHNEQFF.

The V and J genes are TRBV7-9 and TRBJ2-5; 11 bases line up with TRBD2. CDR1 is SEHNR and CDR2 is FQNEAQ in the germline V gene (reference sequence). The CDR3 consists of 14 residues. V trimming: 4 bases; J trimming: 5 bases; junction bases outside the gene matches: 3. The CDR3 DNA is TGTGCCAGCAGCTGGACTAGCGGGCGGGAGACCCAGTACTTC. Encoded protein: CASSWTSGRETQYF.

The J gene is TRBJ1-6, the V gene TRBV18; no definite D call. CDR3 size: 14 residues. CDR1 and CDR2 from the germline V gene are KGHSH and LQKENI. V lost 2 bases and J lost 7, with 9 bases in between. Here the CDR3 DNA reads TGTGCCAGCTCACCATCGGCAACAAATTCACCCCTCCACTTT. Translation gives CASSPSATNSPLHF.